These 16 T cell receptor beta chains share one sample of origin, sequenced in a study of blood T cell repertoires in COVID-19. The method was immunoSEQ multiplex PCR; TCRdb's version includes in-frame clones alone and lacks a portion of them. Found here are hundreds of thousands of clones, roughly 85% of them singletons; the top ten hold 15% to 20%. Sequenced input: PBMCs or T cells enriched from blood (not recorded which). The receptors stem from a middle-aged man who had recovered from COVID-19.

The V and J genes are TRBV5-1 and TRBJ2-2; 7 bases agree with TRBD1. The CDR3 sequence is 12 residues long. The germline gives CDR1 SGHRS, CDR2 YFSETQ. V lost 7 bases and J lost 4; bases outside the gene matches: 1. The CDR3, as DNA: TGCGCCAGCGGGGACAGCACCGGGGAGCTGTTTTTT. Amino acid sequence: CASGDSTGELFF.

The rearrangement links TRBV6-2 or TRBV6-3 to TRBJ2-7; the match to TRBD2 covers 9 bases. CDR3 length: 16 amino acids. The trim removed 0 bases at V and 3 bases at J, leaving 6 bases unmatched. Looked up from germline, CDR1 is MNHEY and CDR2 is SVGEGT. The CDR3 coding sequence is TGTGCCAGCAGTTACTCGACAGCGGGAGGATTCTACGAGCAGTACTTC. It encodes CASSYSTAGGFYEQYF.

The rearrangement links TRBV4-1 to TRBJ1-1; possible D gene TRBD1, 5 bases. The CDR3 sequence is 15 residues long. Trimming took 0 bases from V and 1 from J, leaving 9 bases between them. Germline V gene lookup returns CDR1 MGHRA and CDR2 YSYEKL. The CDR3 DNA reads TGCGCCAGCAGCCAAGATCAGGGAAGGAACACTGAAGCTTTCTTT. Translation: CASSQDQGRNTEAFF.

V usage is TRBV27 and J usage is TRBJ1-2; 10 nucleotides align to TRBD1. Germline CDR1 is MNHEY and CDR2 is SMNVEV (reference sequence). The V gene end was trimmed by 5 bases and the J gene end by 8 bases; junction bases not matched to a gene: 5. The CDR3 is 13 amino acids. As DNA, the CDR3 is TGTGCCAGCAGTCCCTGGGACAGGGGCGGCTACACCTTC. As protein: CASSPWDRGGYTF.

The CDR3 is CASSMGTGSYEQYF. In DNA form, the CDR3 reads TGTGCCAGTAGTATGGGCACGGGGTCCTACGAGCAGTACTTC. This rearrangement joins TRBV19 to TRBJ2-7, with TRBD2 as a possible D gene (5 bases). CDR1 LNHDA and CDR2 SQIVND come from the germline V gene (reference sequence). The CDR3 spans 14 residues. Trimming shortened V by 3 bases and J by 1 base, and 10 bases separated the two germline ends.

The chain joins TRBV14 to TRBJ2-7, with 13 bases that match TRBD2. V was clipped by 1 base and J by 3 bases; unmatched bases: 3. The V gene's germline CDR1 is SGHDN and CDR2 FVKESK. The CDR3 spans 16 residues. The CDR3 loop reads CASSQGRLAGGYEQYF. CDR3 in DNA: TGTGCCAGCAGCCAAGGCCGACTAGCGGGAGGCTACGAGCAGTACTTC.

This sequence joins TRBV5-1 and TRBJ2-7; no clear D gene. Between the trimmed V and J ends, which lost 0 bases and 0 bases, there was a span of 7 bases. Germline CDR1 is SGHRS and CDR2 is YFSETQ. CDR3 length: 14 amino acids. This CDR3 is CASSLARSSYEQYF. The CDR3, as DNA: TGCGCCAGCAGCTTGGCCCGGAGCTCCTACGAGCAGTACTTC.

This clone has just one count. The V call is TRBV7-8, the J call TRBJ1-3, with 9 bases matching TRBD1. J gave up 4 bases and V 5 bases, and 9 bases lay outside the gene matches. CDR3 length: 16 residues. Per germline, CDR1 SGHVS and CDR2 FQNEAQ. The CDR3 DNA sequence: TGTGCCAGCAGCCCACAGATCACAGGGGGCGGAAACACCATATATTTT. Its translation: CASSPQITGGGNTIYF. The full variable domain, completed using reference TRBV7-8 and TRBJ1-3, is GAGVSQSPRYKVAKRGQDVALRCDPISGHVSLFWYQQALGQGPEFLTYFQNEAQLDKSGLPSDRFFAERPEGSVSTLKIQRTQQEDSAVYLCASSPQITGGGNTIYFGEGSWLTVV.

This clone was counted between two and nine times. The V gene is TRBV11-3, the J gene TRBJ2-7, with TRBD2 matching over 8 bases. Germline values: CDR1 SGHNT, CDR2 YENEEA. J gave up 5 bases and V 0 bases, and 3 bases lay outside the gene matches. CDR3 size: 14 residues. The CDR3 protein is CASSLEGSGNEQYF. The CDR3 nucleotides read TGTGCCAGCAGCTTAGAGGGTAGCGGGAACGAGCAGTACTTC.

The V and J genes are TRBV5-1 and TRBJ1-1, with D unclear. Trimming removed 0 bases at V and 1 base at J, with 10 bases between. Germline V lookup: CDR1 SGHRS, CDR2 YFSETQ. The length of the CDR3 is 15 residues. The CDR3 DNA reads TGCGCCAGCAGCTTGGAAGTCAGGAAGAACACTGAAGCTTTCTTT. Translation gives CASSLEVRKNTEAFF.

A single count supports this clone. The V gene is TRBV24-1, the J gene TRBJ2-5, with D tentatively TRBD1 (5 bases). Trimming left V 3 bases short and J 3 bases short, with 13 bases between. CDR1 is KGHDR and CDR2 is SFDVKD in the germline V gene. The CDR3 runs to 15 residues. In DNA, the CDR3 is TGTGCCACCAGTGATGCAGGGTCCGGAAAAGAGACCCAGTACTTC. This sequence encodes CATSDAGSGKETQYF.

The chain is built from TRBV6-2 or TRBV6-3 and TRBJ2-7, with 7 bases lining up with TRBD2. Germline V gene data show CDR1 as MNHEY and CDR2 as SVGEGT. This CDR3 comprises 17 residues. The V segment lost 4 bases and the J segment 3 bases; nucleotides outside the gene matches: 15. CDR3 bases: TGTGCCAGCAGTTTTTCGCCGGCTAGCGGTAGCCTCTACGAGCAGTACTTC. Residues: CASSFSPASGSLYEQYF.

V is TRBV28 and J is TRBJ2-1, with 8 bases fitting TRBD2. This CDR3 spans 16 amino acids. V was pared by 5 bases and J by 0 bases, with 6 bases of the junction left unmatched. In germline, CDR1 is MDHEN, CDR2 SYDVKM. This chain's CDR3 is CASSLRLAGSYNEQFF. In DNA, the CDR3 is TGTGCCAGCAGTCTCAGGCTAGCGGGCTCCTACAATGAGCAGTTCTTC.

V is TRBV19 and J is TRBJ1-3; D possibly corresponds to TRBD1 (5 bases). The germline V and J ends were trimmed by 3 bases and 2 bases, with 11 bases remaining between them. The CDR3 totals 15 residues. Germline-derived CDR1 and CDR2 are LNHDA and SQIVND (reference sequence). This chain's CDR3 is CASSMKGAAGNTIYF. The CDR3, as DNA: TGTGCCAGTAGTATGAAAGGGGCTGCTGGAAACACCATATATTTT.

The rearrangement joins TRBV18 to TRBJ2-1, with TRBD2 matching over 7 bases. Losses at the gene ends were 3 bases for V and 7 bases for J; bases not matched to a gene: 15. CDR3 length equals 17 residues. The germline V gene has CDR1 KGHSH and CDR2 LQKENI. CDR3 in amino acids: CASSPASWGRARNEQFF. As DNA, the CDR3 is TGTGCCAGCTCACCGGCTTCTTGGGGGAGGGCCAGAAATGAGCAGTTCTTC.

The chain combines TRBV7-2 with TRBJ2-7, with D possibly matching TRBD2 (6 bases). The CDR3 totals 15 residues. Germline values: CDR1 SGHTA, CDR2 FQGNSA. The V and J ends lost 1 base and 7 bases respectively, with 17 bases between them. The CDR3 DNA reads TGTGCCAGCAGCTTAGATCTGGCGGGATTAAGGGAGCAGTACTTC. This sequence encodes CASSLDLAGLREQYF.